This is a list of T cell receptor beta chains from one sample in a study of tumor-infiltrating lymphocytes in primary liver carcinoma. TCRdb analysed the multiplex PCR reads with MiXCR anew, one entry per CDR3 protein. The sample lists approximately 110,000 distinct CDR3 sequences, roughly three fifths occurring once. The sample was liver tumor tissue from sampling region 3. Receptor source: a woman in her sixties with primary liver carcinoma and hepatitis B virus infection. Both conserved end residues are part of each CDR3. Fields, in order: J gene, clone size, CDR3 length, D gene, V gene, CDR3 protein, CDR3 DNA. The D gene is left open where the match is weak. The size field is filled for only some rows; it gives once, few, many or a size class.

j_gene: TRBJ1-4; abundance: many; len: 15; d_gene: .; v_gene: TRBV29-1; CDR3aa: CSVGQGSSTNEKLFF; CDR3nt: TGCAGCGTTGGGCAGGGGTCCTCAACTAATGAAAAACTGTTTTTT
j_gene: TRBJ2-3; abundance: .; len: 16; d_gene: TRBD2; v_gene: TRBV11-2; CDR3aa: CASSLASGGFPDTQYF; CDR3nt: TGTGCCAGCAGCTTAGCTAGCGGAGGTTTCCCAGATACGCAGTATTTT
j_gene: TRBJ2-1; abundance: .; len: 13; d_gene: TRBD2; v_gene: TRBV12-3/TRBV12-4; CDR3aa: CANSLTSGTEQFF; CDR3nt: TGTGCCAACAGTCTGACTAGCGGGACGGAGCAATTCTTC
j_gene: TRBJ2-3; abundance: .; len: 13; d_gene: .; v_gene: TRBV5-1; CDR3aa: CASSFLDADTQYF; CDR3nt: TGCGCCAGCAGCTTCCTGGACGCAGATACGCAGTATTTT
j_gene: TRBJ2-4; abundance: few; len: 10; d_gene: .; v_gene: TRBV20-1; CDR3aa: CSAPLNIQYF; CDR3nt: TGCAGTGCTCCCTTAAACATTCAGTACTTC
j_gene: TRBJ2-3; abundance: .; len: 15; d_gene: .; v_gene: TRBV29-1; CDR3aa: CGVGKSSTSTDAQYF; CDR3nt: TGCGGCGTGGGGAAGTCAAGTACTAGCACAGATGCGCAGTATTTT
j_gene: TRBJ2-7; abundance: .; len: 12; d_gene: .; v_gene: TRBV2; CDR3aa: CASTSHSYEQYF; CDR3nt: TGTGCCAGCACCTCGCACTCCTACGAGCAGTACTTC
j_gene: TRBJ2-3; abundance: many; len: 21; d_gene: TRBD2; v_gene: TRBV12-5; CDR3aa: CASGLSHPGTSVFLGTDTQYF; CDR3nt: TGTGCTAGTGGTTTGTCCCACCCCGGGACTAGCGTCTTTCTCGGCACAGATACGCAGTATTTT
j_gene: TRBJ1-2; abundance: many; len: 13; d_gene: .; v_gene: TRBV6-5; CDR3aa: CASSYSGGYGYTF; CDR3nt: TGTGCCAGCAGTTACTCAGGGGGCTATGGCTACACCTTC
j_gene: TRBJ2-7; abundance: .; len: 14; d_gene: .; v_gene: TRBV18; CDR3aa: CASSRGQNSYEQYF; CDR3nt: TGTGCCAGCTCACGCGGACAGAACTCCTACGAGCAGTACTTC
j_gene: TRBJ1-5; abundance: .; len: 15; d_gene: .; v_gene: TRBV12-3/TRBV12-4; CDR3aa: CASSPTVNSNQPQHF; CDR3nt: TGTGCCAGCAGTCCAACAGTCAATAGCAATCAGCCCCAGCATTTT
j_gene: TRBJ1-5; abundance: once; len: 16; d_gene: TRBD1; v_gene: TRBV2; CDR3aa: CASSEAGRGTHQPQHF; CDR3nt: TGTGCCAGCAGTGAAGCGGGCAGGGGGACCCATCAGCCCCAGCATTTT
j_gene: TRBJ2-1; abundance: many; len: 14; d_gene: TRBD2; v_gene: TRBV6-2/TRBV6-3; CDR3aa: CASSWGGSYNEQFF; CDR3nt: TGTGCCAGCAGTTGGGGGGGGTCCTACAATGAGCAGTTCTTC
j_gene: TRBJ1-4; abundance: .; len: 12; d_gene: .; v_gene: TRBV28; CDR3aa: CASRLTGQKLFF; CDR3nt: TGTGCCAGCAGATTGACAGGTCAAAAACTGTTTTTT
j_gene: TRBJ1-1; abundance: .; len: 15; d_gene: TRBD1; v_gene: TRBV6-6; CDR3aa: CSSSPTGREDTEAFF; CDR3nt: TGTAGCAGCAGTCCGACAGGGAGGGAAGACACTGAAGCTTTCTTT
j_gene: TRBJ2-7; abundance: .; len: 16; d_gene: .; v_gene: TRBV11-2; CDR3aa: CDSSYGGRTLGSEQYF; CDR3nt: TGTGACAGCAGCTACGGTGGGAGGACCTTGGGAAGCGAGCAATACTTC
j_gene: TRBJ2-1; abundance: .; len: 15; d_gene: .; v_gene: TRBV29-1; CDR3aa: CSVGKGERSYNEQFF; CDR3nt: TGCAGCGTTGGCAAGGGGGAACGGTCCTACAATGAGCAGTTCTTC
j_gene: TRBJ2-2; abundance: once; len: 15; d_gene: .; v_gene: TRBV9; CDR3aa: CASSVVQVSTGELFF; CDR3nt: TGTGCCAGCAGCGTAGTACAGGTGTCCACCGGGGAGCTGTTTTTT
j_gene: TRBJ1-1; abundance: many; len: 14; d_gene: TRBD1; v_gene: TRBV7-8; CDR3aa: CASSSTGPHTEAFF; CDR3nt: TGTGCCAGCAGCTCGACAGGGCCCCACACTGAAGCTTTCTTT